The clone carrying this TCR beta chain has a count of ten or more. Ophthalmopathy patients had moderate-to-severe active disease, CAS ≥3, NOSPECS ≥4, and disease duration under 3 months. Fresh 10 ml peripheral blood yielded PBMCs. The CDR3 consists of 14 residues. The V and J ends lost 5 bases and 7 bases respectively, with 17 bases between them. Germline values: CDR1 SGHTA, CDR2 FQGNSA. This sample was included in a study of T cells in Graves' hyperthyroidism and ophthalmopathy. What was amplified from RNA transcripts were TCR beta CDR3 regions. When the TCR CDR3 underwent first-round RT-PCR, the HTBI primer set was used. TCRdb re-derived calls from the multiplex PCR reads in MiXCR, one entry per CDR3 protein. The sample contains 300,000 or so distinct CDR3 sequences, about a sixth of which appear only once.

This chain links TRBV7-2 with TRBJ2-5, with D perhaps matching TRBD2 (7 bases). The material sequenced was blood. The receptor was isolated from a woman aged 60-70 years with Graves' ophthalmopathy. The CDR3 bases are TGTGCCAGCAGCGAGGGCCTGGGAGGGGGGACCCAGTACTTC. Translated, it gives CASSEGLGGGTQYF. The full variable domain, in which reference TRBV7-2 and TRBJ2-5 provide the parts outside the CDR3, is GAGVSQSPSNKVTEKGKDVELRCDPISGHTALYWYRQSLGQGLEFLIYFQGNSAPDKSGLPSDRFSAERTGGSVSTLTIQRTQQEDSAVYLCASSEGLGGGTQYFGPGTRLLVL.